The clone carrying this T cell receptor beta chain was seen at least ten times. What it binds is unknown. Template material for amplifying TCR beta CDR3 regions consisted of RNA transcripts. In the first-round RT-PCR of the TCR CDR3, the HTBI primer set was used. Each CDR3 protein gets one entry after TCRdb re-called the multiplex PCR reads with MiXCR. The sample has around 500,000 distinct CDR3 sequences, around a fifth seen once. The CDR3 runs 15 residues. CDR1 is SGHTA and CDR2 is FQGTGA in the germline V gene. V gave up 2 bases and J gave up 0 bases, with 8 bases separating them. The data were obtained in a study of T cells in Graves' hyperthyroidism and ophthalmopathy. Points from the study as a whole: Most clonotypes expanded in the thyroid (above 0.001) were also present in blood.

Under 3 months was the duration of disease in ophthalmopathy patients, who also had a Clinical Activity Score of at least 3 and a NOSPECS grade of at least 4. The diagnostic basis comprised clinical symptoms, serum thyroxine and TRAb, thyroid ultrasound and orbital computed tomography. The PBMCs studied were ones that came from 10 ml fresh peripheral blood. V is TRBV7-3 and J is TRBJ1-3; D is possibly TRBD1 (5 bases). Sequencing used blood. The clonotype was recovered from a woman aged 70 to 79 with Graves' ophthalmopathy. The CDR3 region has the DNA TGTGCCAGCAGCTTATGGGGGAGCTCTGGAAACACCATATATTTT. Translated: CASSLWGSSGNTIYF.